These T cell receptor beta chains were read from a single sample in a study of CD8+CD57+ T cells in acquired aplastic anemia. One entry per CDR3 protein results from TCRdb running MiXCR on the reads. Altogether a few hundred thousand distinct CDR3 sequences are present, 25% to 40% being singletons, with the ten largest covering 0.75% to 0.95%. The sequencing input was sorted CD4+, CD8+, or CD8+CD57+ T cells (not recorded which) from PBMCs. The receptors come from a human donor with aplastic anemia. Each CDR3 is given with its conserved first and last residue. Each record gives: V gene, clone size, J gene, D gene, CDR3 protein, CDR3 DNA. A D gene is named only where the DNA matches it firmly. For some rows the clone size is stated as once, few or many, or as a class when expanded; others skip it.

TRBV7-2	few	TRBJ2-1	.	CASSPAWGEQFF	TGTGCCAGCAGCCCCGCGTGGGGTGAGCAGTTCTTC
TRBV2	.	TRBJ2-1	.	CASSPWRVGIYEQFF	TGTGCCAGCAGCCCATGGCGGGTTGGGATCTATGAGCAGTTCTTC
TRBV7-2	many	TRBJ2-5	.	CASSQAGTLQETQYF	TGTGCCAGCAGCCAAGCCGGGACTCTACAAGAGACCCAGTACTTC
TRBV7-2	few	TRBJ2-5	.	CASTGLTAETQYF	TGTGCCAGCACAGGCTTGACGGCAGAGACCCAGTACTTC
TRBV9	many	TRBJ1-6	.	CASSVDQGNPNSPLHF	TGTGCCAGCAGCGTAGACCAGGGTAATCCGAATTCACCCCTCCACTTT
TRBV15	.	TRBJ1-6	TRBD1	CATSREGGQGSSPLHF	TGTGCCACCAGCAGAGAGGGGGGACAGGGATCTTCACCCCTCCACTTT
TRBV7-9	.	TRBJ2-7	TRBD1	CASSSTGALAYEQYF	TGTGCCAGCAGCTCGACAGGGGCCCTTGCCTACGAGCAGTACTTC
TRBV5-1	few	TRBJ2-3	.	CASKLRGGSESTDTQYF	TGCGCCAGCAAACTTAGGGGGGGGTCAGAGAGCACAGATACGCAGTATTTT
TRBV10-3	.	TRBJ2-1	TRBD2	CATSGLAGPRGYNEQFF	TGTGCCACCTCGGGGCTAGCGGGACCCAGAGGATACAATGAGCAGTTCTTC
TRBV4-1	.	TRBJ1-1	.	CASSQEGGSNTEAFF	TGCGCCAGCAGCCAAGAAGGGGGGTCGAACACTGAAGCTTTCTTT
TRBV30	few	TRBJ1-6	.	CAWSRAGVNSPLHF	TGTGCCTGGAGTCGGGCAGGGGTGAATTCACCCCTCCACTTT
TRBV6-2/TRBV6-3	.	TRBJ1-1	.	CASSPGNRPAFF	TGTGCCAGCAGCCCAGGCAACAGGCCAGCTTTCTTT
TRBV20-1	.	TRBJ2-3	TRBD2	CSAFRGGGFTDTQYF	TGCAGTGCCTTTCGGGGCGGGGGGTTCACAGATACGCAGTATTTT